A single sample gave rise to the 24 T cell receptor beta chains below, sequenced in a study of siplizumab effects on memory and regulatory T cells (dated by TCRdb to between 2018 and 2021). Cells in the mixed lymphocyte reaction were cultured together at 37 degrees C for five to seven days. What these receptors recognize is not known. Libraries were prepared through the immunoSEQ multiplex PCR assay. The clones in this table, taken by TCRdb from immuneACCESS, are in-frame only. Not every clone is retained; where verified, under half of the shortfall comes from an unresolved V gene, and the cause of the rest is unknown. The sample table records 3,500 to 4,500 clones; 45% to 60% of these occur just once. The ten largest clones add up to 3.9% of the sample. Sequencing was performed on CFSE-low (dividing) CD4+ T cells sorted from an allogeneic mixed lymphocyte reaction. These receptors were taken from a human donor in good health; the cells came from an allogeneic mixed lymphocyte reaction. Some clones in this sample may be carry-over from other donors' samples.

The genes are TRBV5-6 and TRBJ2-7; 11 bases line up with TRBD1. The CDR3 is made up of 15 amino acids. The germline CDR1 and CDR2 sequences are SGHDT and YYEEEE. J lost 5 bases, V lost 2 bases, and 6 bases had no gene match. CDR3 amino acids: CASSFWTGGRHEQYF. In DNA, the CDR3 is TGTGCCAGCAGCTTCTGGACAGGGGGCCGACACGAGCAGTACTTC. Full variable domain (missing parts from reference TRBV5-6 and TRBJ2-7): DAGVTQSPTHLIKTRGQQVTLRCSPKSGHDTVSWYQQALGQGPQFIFQYYEEEERQRGNFPDRFSGHQFPNYSSELNVNALLLGDSALYLCASSFWTGGRHEQYFGPGTRLTVT.

This clone has only a few counts. V and J are TRBV18 and TRBJ1-5, with TRBD1 identical over 7 bases. V dropped 4 bases and J dropped 0; count of bases not matched to a gene: 9. The CDR3 contains 17 residues. CDR1 is KGHSH and CDR2 is LQKENI in the germline V gene. The DNA for the CDR3 is TGTGCCAGCTCACGGGACAGCCCTTTGATTAGCAATCAGCCCCAGCATTTT. It yields the protein CASSRDSPLISNQPQHF.

The gene calls are TRBV2 and TRBJ1-2, with unresolved D. The germline gives CDR1 SNHLY, CDR2 FYNNEI. The CDR3 loop spans 14 amino acids. V was clipped by 3 bases and J by 4 bases, with 12 bases between them. CDR3 nucleotides: TGTGCCAGCAGTGACCTGGGGAATAGCTATGGCTACACCTTC. Encoded protein: CASSDLGNSYGYTF.

This clone came up a few times. V gene TRBV19 combines with J gene TRBJ2-1; 7 positions agree with TRBD1. Germline V CDR1 and CDR2: LNHDA, SQIVND (reference sequence). V shed 5 bases and J 15 bases; nucleotides not matched to a gene: 10. The CDR3 spans 12 residues. CDR3 sequence reads: CASSLPGRGTFF. DNA of the CDR3: TGTGCCAGTAGTCTCCCCGGCAGGGGGACGTTCTTC.

By sample fraction, this clone is large. The rearrangement joins TRBV7-9 to TRBJ2-7, with TRBD2 as a possible D gene (5 bases). Deletions cut 3 bases from V and 6 bases from J, with 9 bases between. This CDR3 spans 12 amino acids. Germline-derived CDR1 and CDR2 are SEHNR and FQNEAQ (reference sequence). The CDR3 spells CASSFGLGEQYF. CDR3 coding DNA: TGTGCCAGCAGCTTCGGACTGGGCGAGCAGTACTTC. The full variable domain, in which reference TRBV7-9 and TRBJ2-7 provide the parts outside the CDR3, is DTGVSQNPRHKITKRGQNVTFRCDPISEHNRLYWYRQTLGQGPEFLTYFQNEAQLEKSRLLSDRFSAERPKGSFSTLEIQRTEQGDSAMYLCASSFGLGEQYFGPGTRLTVT.

This clone was observed a handful of times. The genes are TRBV5-1 and TRBJ2-7, with D tentatively TRBD1 or TRBD2 (6 bases each). This CDR3 is 13 amino acids long. The germline V gene encodes CDR1 SGHRS and CDR2 YFSETQ. Trimming removed 7 bases at V and 2 bases at J, with 13 bases between. Here the CDR3 DNA reads TGCGCCAGCGGAGGGGGGAAAACCTACGAGCAGTACTTC. Amino acids: CASGGGKTYEQYF.

J is TRBJ1-6 and V is TRBV6-1, with TRBD1 matching 9 bases. CDR1 MNHNS and CDR2 SASEGT come from the germline V gene. The CDR3 has 15 residues. With 6 bases clipped from V and 8 bases from J, the junction kept 8 bases outside the gene matches. DNA for the CDR3: TGTGCCAGCAGGCCTACCGACAGGGGGTATTCACCCCTCCACTTT. Translating gives CASRPTDRGYSPLHF.

The J gene is TRBJ1-6, the V gene TRBV2; the D is unclear. The V gene's germline CDR1 is SNHLY and CDR2 FYNNEI. V shed 4 bases and J shed 7 bases, with 8 bases lying between them. This CDR3 is built from 13 residues. CDR3 protein: CASSARENSPLHF. The CDR3 DNA sequence: TGTGCCAGCAGTGCCCGGGAAAATTCACCCCTCCACTTT.

This clone is medium-sized. V usage is TRBV6-5 and J usage is TRBJ2-3, with 7 bases matching TRBD1. Unmatched junction bases numbered 8, after V lost 3 bases and J lost 5 bases. The CDR3 is 15 amino acids. Germline CDR1 is MNHEY and CDR2 is SVGAGI. The CDR3, as DNA: TGTGCCAGCAGTTATACACAGGGGAGAGGAGATACGCAGTATTTT. Residues: CASSYTQGRGDTQYF.

Only a few counts were recorded for this clone. The chain joins TRBV2 to TRBJ1-2, with a possible D match to TRBD1 (6 bases). V was cut by 4 bases and J by 3 bases, with 12 bases left in between. This CDR3 is built from 14 residues. Germline V gives CDR1 SNHLY, CDR2 FYNNEI. Here the CDR3 reads CASSVQGRDYGYTF. The CDR3 nucleotides are TGTGCCAGCAGTGTTCAGGGGAGAGACTATGGCTACACCTTC.

The chain links TRBV2 to TRBJ1-2, with D uncertain. Germline CDR1 and CDR2: SNHLY and FYNNEI. Trimming took 5 bases from V and 8 from J, leaving 18 bases between them. The CDR3 is made up of 14 amino acids. In nucleotides, the CDR3 is TGTGCCAGCAGTAAGACCTATGGACTAGGCGGCTACACCTTC. Translating gives CASSKTYGLGGYTF. The full variable domain, with the rest looked up from reference TRBV2 and TRBJ1-2, is EPEVTQTPSHQVTQMGQEVILRCVPISNHLYFYWYRQILGQKVEFLVSFYNNEISEKSEIFDDQFSVERPDGSNFTLKIRSTKLEDSAMYFCASSKTYGLGGYTFGSGTRLTVV.

In its sample, this clone was seen a few times. The V call is TRBV7-3, the J call TRBJ1-5; D might be TRBD1 (5 bases). V lost 5 bases to trimming and J lost 2 bases, with 13 bases between them. In germline, CDR1 is SGHTA, CDR2 FQGTGA. The CDR3 is 15 amino acids. The CDR3 nucleotides are TGTGCCAGCAGCCTGGCTTGGGGCGGCAATCAGCCCCAGCATTTT. Translating it yields CASSLAWGGNQPQHF.

This clone has only one observation. The J gene is TRBJ2-3, the V gene TRBV19; 8 bases fit TRBD2. This CDR3 region has 15 residues. Germline V CDR1 and CDR2: LNHDA, SQIVND (reference sequence). V lost 4 bases and J lost 2; bases outside the gene matches: 5. Written as DNA, the CDR3 is TGTGCCAGTAGTACCCCGGGGGGGCCCACAGATACGCAGTATTTT. Encoded protein: CASSTPGGPTDTQYF.

This clone was counted only a few times. The chain joins TRBV9 to TRBJ2-7, with TRBD1 as a possible D gene (5 bases). The CDR3 loop spans 13 amino acids. CDR1 SGDLS and CDR2 YYNGEE come from the germline V gene. Trimming removed 0 bases from V and 4 bases from J, with 8 bases in between. The CDR3 nucleotides read TGTGCCAGCAGCGTAGCAGGGTCTTACGAGCAGTACTTC. Protein product: CASSVAGSYEQYF.

This clone has more than one count but fewer than ten. This chain links TRBV9 with TRBJ2-2, with D uncertain. The V gene lost 0 bases and the J gene lost 4 bases, with 4 bases spanning the gap. Looked up from germline, CDR1 is SGDLS and CDR2 is YYNGEE. This CDR3 comprises 13 residues. This chain's CDR3 is CASSVGGTGELFF. The CDR3 nucleotides are TGTGCCAGCAGCGTAGGGGGCACCGGGGAGCTGTTTTTT.

This clone has a handful of counts. The chain carries TRBV10-3 and TRBJ2-7, with 14 bases lining up with TRBD2. CDR3 length: 15 residues. Germline loops: CDR1 ENHRY, CDR2 SYGVKD. Unmatched junction bases numbered 5, after V lost 0 bases and J lost 10 bases. The CDR3 sequence: CAISESGTSGGVQYF. The CDR3 coding sequence is TGTGCCATCAGTGAGTCGGGGACTAGCGGGGGCGTACAGTACTTC.

The chain is built from TRBV19 and TRBJ1-2; D is unclear. V lost 6 bases to trimming and J lost 8 bases, with 13 bases between them. The CDR3 is 12 amino acids. Looked up from germline, CDR1 is LNHDA and CDR2 is SQIVND (reference sequence). The CDR3 DNA follows: TGTGCCAGTAGGGAGGGAGCTGGAGGCTACACCTTC. It translates to CASREGAGGYTF.

This clone is a singleton in its sample. The CDR3 nucleotides read TGTGCCAGCAGCAGGACAGGGTTTGAGCAGTTCTTC. Encoded protein: CASSRTGFEQFF. The genes are TRBV5-6 and TRBJ2-1, with 8 bases aligning to TRBD1. The CDR3 has 12 residues. Losses at the gene ends were 4 bases for V and 9 bases for J; bases not matched to a gene: 3. Germline CDR1 is SGHDT and CDR2 is YYEEEE.

This sequence joins TRBV5-1 and TRBJ2-2; 7 nucleotides align to TRBD1. Germline V gene sequence: CDR1 SGHRS, CDR2 YFSETQ. V lost 4 bases and J lost 4; bases outside the gene matches: 7. This CDR3 has 15 amino acids. The chain's CDR3 is CASSPGRGSTGELFF. The DNA of the CDR3 is TGCGCCAGCAGCCCAGGCAGGGGGAGCACCGGGGAGCTGTTTTTT.

This clone has just a few counts. The chain recombines TRBV5-1 with TRBJ2-1, with 13 bases aligning to TRBD2. The V gene end was trimmed by 0 bases and the J gene end by 9 bases; junction bases not matched to a gene: 6. The CDR3 has 16 residues. Germline values: CDR1 SGHRS, CDR2 YFSETQ. CDR3 bases: TGCGCCAGCAGCTTGGCACTAGCGGGAGGGCCGATTGAGCAGTTCTTC. Translation: CASSLALAGGPIEQFF.

The chain couples TRBV7-2 to TRBJ2-7; weak D call: TRBD1 (5 bases). The CDR3 extends over 14 amino acids. Trimming removed 4 bases at V and 6 bases at J, with 16 bases between. The germline gives CDR1 SGHTA, CDR2 FQGNSA. The chain's CDR3 is CASSYSGRASEQYF. The CDR3 DNA sequence: TGTGCCAGCAGCTATTCCGGCAGGGCGTCCGAGCAGTACTTC.

The chain is built from TRBV19 and TRBJ1-2; D call uncertain. Trimming took 6 bases from V and 4 from J, leaving 6 bases between them. From germline, CDR1 is LNHDA and CDR2 SQIVND (reference sequence). There are 11 residues in the CDR3. Written as DNA, the CDR3 is TGTGCCAGTAGCCTCGCCTATGGCTACACCTTC. Translated, it gives CASSLAYGYTF. The entire variable domain, with the rest obtained from reference TRBV19 and TRBJ1-2, is as follows: DGGITQSPKYLFRKEGQNVTLSCEQNLNHDAMYWYRQDPGQGLRLIYYSQIVNDFQKGDIAEGYSVSREKKESFPLTVTSAQKNPTAFYLCASSLAYGYTFGSGTRLTVV.

The chain couples TRBV30 to TRBJ2-7, with 8 nucleotides matching TRBD1. This CDR3 spans 17 amino acids. After removal of 4 bases from V and 1 base from J, the junction contained 15 bases not matched to a gene. Looked up from germline, CDR1 is GTSNPN and CDR2 is SVGIG (reference sequence). CDR3 coding DNA: TGTGCCTGGACCTCCATCGACAGGGGCCGCCTATCCTACGAGCAGTACTTC. Protein product: CAWTSIDRGRLSYEQYF.

Sample share makes this clone medium-sized. The chain has TRBV7-2 and TRBJ2-7, with TRBD2 as a possible D gene (6 bases). This CDR3 spans 15 amino acids. Germline V gene lookup returns CDR1 SGHTA and CDR2 FQGNSA. Trimming took 8 bases from V and 2 from J, leaving 19 bases between them. The CDR3 here is CASGIAVGGPYEQYF. The DNA of the CDR3 is TGTGCCAGCGGTATAGCGGTTGGCGGTCCCTACGAGCAGTACTTC.